Listed below are T cell receptor beta chains from one sample, sequenced in a study of molecular identifiers for immune sequencing clone quantification. A single record per CDR3 protein comes from TCRdb applying MiXCR to the PCR reads. The data show about 97,000 distinct CDR3 sequences, with 20% to 25% seen just once and about 0.94% held by the top ten. Sequences were obtained from naive CD8+ T cells from blood, with Jurkat cell RNA spiked in. The receptor set was obtained from a human donor in good health. Some libraries in this study had Jurkat cell RNA spiked in. CDR3s include the opening cysteine and the closing phenylalanine or tryptophan. The D gene is left open where the match is weak. The size of a clone is reported for some rows only, either as once, few or many, or as a class for expanded clones.

cdr3_nt cdr3_aa j_call clone_size cdr3_length d_call v_call
TGCAGTGCTAGAGATCGGGCGGAGTCAGATACGCAGTATTTT CSARDRAESDTQYF TRBJ2-3 many 14 . TRBV20-1
TGTGCCAGCAGCTTATCGTCCGGAATACAACAAGAGACCCAGTACTTC CASSLSSGIQQETQYF TRBJ2-5 many 16 . TRBV7-6
TGTGCCAGCAGTTTGGAATCCTCCTACGAGCAGTACTTC CASSLESSYEQYF TRBJ2-7 many 13 . TRBV27
TGCGCCAGCAGCCCACTAACAGGATCTACCTACGAGCAGTACTTC CASSPLTGSTYEQYF TRBJ2-7 few 15 . TRBV4-1
TGTGCCAGCACTTTAAGGGGCTCCTGGACAGGGGGCAATTCACCCCTCCACTTT CASTLRGSWTGGNSPLHF TRBJ1-6 many 18 TRBD1 TRBV28
TGTGCCAGCAGTTCAAACAGGGGGGGCTACGCCTTC CASSSNRGGYAF TRBJ1-2 . 12 TRBD1 TRBV12-3/TRBV12-4
TGTGCCAGTAGTATAGTGCCAATCCCGAATACGCAGTATTTT CASSIVPIPNTQYF TRBJ2-3 many 14 . TRBV19
TGTGCCAGCAGTGCATACAACACTGAAGCTTCCTTT CASSAYNTEASF TRBJ1-1 once 12 . TRBV6-2/TRBV6-3
TGTGCCAGCAGCGTTTCTGAGGTGGTTCCGGATACGCAGTATTTT CASSVSEVVPDTQYF TRBJ2-3 many 15 . TRBV9
TGTGCCAGCACCCCTCTGGGCCAGGCGGGGAACTATGGCTACACCTTC CASTPLGQAGNYGYTF TRBJ1-2 . 16 . TRBV9
TGTGCCAGCACTGGCGGACAGGGTCTCACCGGGGAGCTGTTTTTT CASTGGQGLTGELFF TRBJ2-2 . 15 TRBD1 TRBV2
TGTGCCAGCAGCACGGCCGCGGACAGGGGGAATCCGCCCCCGCATTTT CASSTAADRGNPPPHF TRBJ1-5 . 16 TRBD1 TRBV5-3
TGCGCCAGCAGCCAAGATTTTTCCTGGAAGTACACTGAAGCTTTCTTT CASSQDFSWKYTEAFF TRBJ1-1 many 16 . TRBV4-1
TGCGCCAGCAGTCAATCGTGGGGCTGGACAGGGACGATGGGGGTATCTGGGGCCAACGTCCTGACTTTC CASSQSWGWTGTMGVSGANVLTF TRBJ2-6 many 23 TRBD1 TRBV23-1
TGCAGTGCTTTGAGACGACCTCTAATCTACGAGCAGTACTTC CSALRRPLIYEQYF TRBJ2-7 . 14 . TRBV20-1
TGTGCCAGCTCTCCTGAGGATGGACAGGGAGTTTACAATCAGCCCCAGCATTTT CASSPEDGQGVYNQPQHF TRBJ1-5 few 18 TRBD1 TRBV6-1
TGTGCCAGCATGGGACTCTACGAGCAGTACTTC CASMGLYEQYF TRBJ2-7 many 11 . TRBV27
TGTGCCAGCAGCCCGTTCTACAGGGGAACCACAGATACGCAGTATTTT CASSPFYRGTTDTQYF TRBJ2-3 many 16 TRBD1 TRBV7-6
TGCAGTGCTCCGCGGGCCCAAGTGAGAAATGAGCAGTTCTTC CSAPRAQVRNEQFF TRBJ2-1 few 14 . TRBV20-1
TGTGCCAGCGGCGGGCTAGCGGGAGACAATGAGCAGTTCTTC CASGGLAGDNEQFF TRBJ2-1 few 14 TRBD2 TRBV12-3/TRBV12-4
TGTGCCAGCAGCCTTCTAAACTACGAGCAGTACTTC CASSLLNYEQYF TRBJ2-7 many 12 . TRBV28
TGTGCCAGCAGTGCCCCAAGATGGGGGGCTAGCACAGATACGCAGTATTTT CASSAPRWGASTDTQYF TRBJ2-3 many 17 . TRBV12-3/TRBV12-4
TGTGCCAGTAGTACAGGGATGCGGTACGAGCAGTACTTC CASSTGMRYEQYF TRBJ2-7 many 13 . TRBV19
TGTGCCAGCAGCCACTCTGGGGCCAACGTCCTGACTTTC CASSHSGANVLTF TRBJ2-6 many 13 . TRBV14
TGTGCCAGCAGCCCTACCTGGGGACAGGGAATAACCGGGGAGCTGTTTTTT CASSPTWGQGITGELFF TRBJ2-2 many 17 TRBD1 TRBV7-9
TGCGCCAGCAGCCTTAGCGGGGGGATAAAAGAGACCCAGTACTTC CASSLSGGIKETQYF TRBJ2-5 many 15 TRBD2 TRBV5-1
TGTGCCAGCAGCTTAGATTGGGGGTTAGGACAGCCCCAGCATTTT CASSLDWGLGQPQHF TRBJ1-5 . 15 . TRBV11-2
TGCGCCAGCAGCCAAGAAATTAGCGGGAGGGCCTGGGCCAATGAGCAGTTCTTC CASSQEISGRAWANEQFF TRBJ2-1 many 18 TRBD2 TRBV4-3
TGTGCCAGCAGTCCGGTGGGATTAGGTGAAAAACTGTTTTTT CASSPVGLGEKLFF TRBJ1-4 many 14 . TRBV6-5
TGTGCCAGCAGCCGAGGGGACTTTCAAGAGACCCAGTACTTC CASSRGDFQETQYF TRBJ2-5 many 14 . TRBV7-9
TGCGCCAGCAGCCAAGGATTTGGGGTGCGCACTGAAGCTTTCTTT CASSQGFGVRTEAFF TRBJ1-1 many 15 . TRBV4-1
TGTGCCAGCAGTTACTCGAGGACAGGGAGTCACTACGAGCAGTACTTC CASSYSRTGSHYEQYF TRBJ2-7 many 16 TRBD1 TRBV6-5
TGCAGTGCCAACCCCCAGGAGGGGGCGGCCTACGAGCAGTACTTC CSANPQEGAAYEQYF TRBJ2-7 many 15 . TRBV20-1
TGTGCCAGCAGTTACTCGAGTGGTGCCCTCTCTTACGAGCAGTACTTC CASSYSSGALSYEQYF TRBJ2-7 many 16 . TRBV6-5